These 10 T cell receptor beta chains came from one sample sequenced in a study of T cells in Graves' hyperthyroidism and ophthalmopathy. Template material for amplifying TCR beta CDR3 regions consisted of RNA transcripts. TCR CDR3 underwent first-round RT-PCR with the HTBI primer set. MiXCR, run by TCRdb on the multiplex PCR reads, gives a single entry per CDR3 protein. The table has some 620,000 distinct CDR3 sequences, 15% to 20% seen once. The sequenced sample consisted of blood. Every receptor here comes from a woman under 40 with Graves' hyperthyroidism.

This clonotype was picked up many times. The chain is built from TRBV6-1 and TRBJ2-1; 8 nucleotides align to TRBD1. V lost 7 bases, J lost 5 bases, and 7 bases stayed unmatched. The CDR3 runs 14 residues. Per germline, CDR1 MNHNS and CDR2 SASEGT. The CDR3 DNA is TGTGCCAGCAAGGTGACAGGGGTCCACAATGAGCAGTTCTTC. Amino acids: CASKVTGVHNEQFF.

In its sample, this clonotype was seen a few times. The chain carries TRBV14 and TRBJ1-1; D is undetermined. The germline V gene encodes CDR1 SGHDN and CDR2 FVKESK. The CDR3 sequence is 15 residues long. V was shortened by 5 bases and J by 4 bases, with 17 bases between the two germline ends. The CDR3 region has the DNA TGTGCCAGCAGCATAGGACCCTGGCGTTCCACTGAAGCTTTCTTT. It yields the protein CASSIGPWRSTEAFF. Complete variable domain (other parts from reference TRBV14 and TRBJ1-1): EAGVTQFPSHSVIEKGQTVTLRCDPISGHDNLYWYRRVMGKEIKFLLHFVKESKQDESGMPNNRFLAERTGGTYSTLKVQPAELEDSGVYFCASSIGPWRSTEAFFGQGTRLTVV.

CDR3 region: CASSLGGRIGTGELFF. The CDR3 DNA reads as TGTGCCAGCAGCTTAGGCGGACGGATTGGGACCGGGGAGCTGTTTTTT. The V and J genes are TRBV7-8 and TRBJ2-2; D is unresolved. The V gene's germline CDR1 is SGHVS and CDR2 FQNEAQ. V was cut by 1 base and J by 5 bases, with 14 bases left in between. The CDR3 contains 16 residues.

This clonotype showed up just a few times. The rearrangement links TRBV27 to TRBJ2-1; no definite D call. The CDR3 has 15 residues. The V gene lost 3 bases and the J gene lost 6 bases, with 15 bases spanning the gap. The germline gives CDR1 MNHEY, CDR2 SMNVEV (reference sequence). This CDR3 is CASSFGARYGNEQFF. In DNA, the CDR3 is TGTGCCAGCAGTTTCGGTGCTAGGTATGGCAATGAGCAGTTCTTC.

This clonotype was seen a few times. CDR3 loop: CASSIEGGNTEAFF. The CDR3 nucleotides read TGTGCCAGTAGTATAGAGGGCGGAAACACTGAAGCTTTCTTT. This chain connects TRBV19 to TRBJ1-1; no definite D call. Germline CDR1 LNHDA, CDR2 SQIVND (reference sequence). The CDR3 is made up of 14 amino acids. Trimming removed 0 bases at V and 2 bases at J, with 7 bases between.

The chain links TRBV30 to TRBJ1-6; 10 positions match TRBD1. V lost 5 bases and J lost 9; bases outside the gene matches: 4. The CDR3 extends over 13 amino acids. Germline-derived CDR1 and CDR2 are GTSNPN and SVGIG (reference sequence). This CDR3 reads CAWAGQGGSPLHF. CDR3 bases: TGTGCCTGGGCTGGACAGGGGGGTTCACCCCTCCACTTT.

The table lists this clonotype with many counts. This rearrangement joins TRBV27 to TRBJ2-5; D is undetermined. Between the trimmed V and J ends, which lost 2 bases and 5 bases, there was a span of 9 bases. CDR1 is MNHEY, CDR2 SMNVEV, per germline (reference sequence). CDR3 size: 13 residues. The CDR3 DNA follows: TGTGCCAGCAGTTTAGGAGTCCGGGAGACCCAGTACTTC. Its protein is CASSLGVRETQYF.

There are a few counts of this clonotype. The chain joins TRBV5-6 to TRBJ2-3; D is perhaps TRBD1 or TRBD2 (5 bases each). Trimming shortened V by 2 bases and J by 4 bases, and 17 bases separated the two germline ends. The germline V gene has CDR1 SGHDT and CDR2 YYEEEE. The CDR3 has 16 amino acids. This CDR3 is CASSFGTAGDPDTQYF. The CDR3 DNA sequence: TGTGCCAGCAGCTTCGGGACGGCCGGCGACCCAGATACGCAGTATTTT.

The rearrangement links TRBV30 to TRBJ1-2; D is unresolved. There are 15 residues in the CDR3. The germline V gene encodes CDR1 GTSNPN and CDR2 SVGIG (reference sequence). The V end was cut by 3 bases, the J end by 4 bases, with 18 bases between. CDR3 sequence reads: CAWRIPGSSFYGYTF. Here the CDR3 DNA reads TGTGCCTGGAGGATCCCGGGTTCCTCCTTCTATGGCTACACCTTC.

This clonotype was seen at least ten times. The chain recombines TRBV6-1 with TRBJ2-1; D unclear. This CDR3 comprises 11 residues. Looked up from germline, CDR1 is MNHNS and CDR2 is SASEGT. Trimming left V 8 bases short and J 4 bases short, with 6 bases between. CDR3 DNA: TGTGCCAGCTGCGAGTACAATGAGCAGTTCTTC. This sequence encodes CASCEYNEQFF.